This T cell receptor beta chain derives from a study of T-cell reconstitution after alpha-beta-depleted transplantation in children. Study outcomes and limitations: The main origin of T-cell counts and diversity one year after transplant was newly produced T cells. It was reported that alpha-beta T cells came from several hundred expanded graft clones (about two months after transplant). From surviving recipient T cells and thymic progenitors came the high day-60 TCRbeta diversity observed in some patients.

This clonotype was seen ten or more times. Its antigen is undetermined. Sequence at one end of the junction differs from germline and may be a read error. CDR3 length: 11 residues. Germline V CDR1 and CDR2: SQVTM, ANQGSEA. TCRbeta library preparation incorporated unique molecular identifiers. TCRdb independently ran MiXCR on the PCR reads; one entry per CDR3 protein. The sample has some 600,000 distinct CDR3 sequences, 13% seen once; the top ten hold 2.2%. The V call is TRBV29-1, the J call TRBJ2-1; 7 nucleotides line up with TRBD1. The source was PBMCs, mostly from graft donor cells, collected 360 days after TCRalphabeta/CD19-depleted stem cell transplant. This clonotype was sampled from a male patient between 10 and 17 years old who had a stem cell transplant for acute myeloid leukemia, so the T cells may come from the graft donor. CDR3 sequence reads: CSVEEPLNRGF. For the CDR3, the DNA is TGCAGCGTTGAAGAGCCCCTGAACAGGGGCTTC.